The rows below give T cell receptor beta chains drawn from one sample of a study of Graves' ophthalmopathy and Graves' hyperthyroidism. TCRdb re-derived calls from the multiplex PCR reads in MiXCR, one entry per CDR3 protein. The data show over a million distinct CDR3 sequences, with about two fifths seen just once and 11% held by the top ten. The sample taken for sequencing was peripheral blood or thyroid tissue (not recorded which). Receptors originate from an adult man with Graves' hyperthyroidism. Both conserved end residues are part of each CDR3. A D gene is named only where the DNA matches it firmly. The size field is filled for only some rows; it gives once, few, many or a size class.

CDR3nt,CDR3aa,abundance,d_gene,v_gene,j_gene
TGCAGTGCTAGAAACCTTTGGGGAGTGAGGGAGACCCAGTACTTC,CSARNLWGVRETQYF,.,.,TRBV20-1,TRBJ2-5
TGCAGTGCCCCCGGAGTGGGGGATAGCAATCAGCCCCAGCATTTT,CSAPGVGDSNQPQHF,many,.,TRBV20-1,TRBJ1-5
TGTGCCAGCAGCCCCGTGGATGAAAAACTGTTTTTT,CASSPVDEKLFF,.,.,TRBV7-9,TRBJ1-4
TGTGCCAGCAGACCGGGGGCGGGAGGAATCCAAGAGACCCAGTACTTC,CASRPGAGGIQETQYF,.,TRBD2,TRBV13,TRBJ2-5
TGCAGTGCTAGAGATGTTAAGAACAGGGGGCAATATGGCTACACCTTC,CSARDVKNRGQYGYTF,.,TRBD1,TRBV20-1,TRBJ1-2
TGTGCCAGCTCACCACTGGCACAGGGGTATGGCTACACCTTC,CASSPLAQGYGYTF,.,TRBD1,TRBV18,TRBJ1-2
TGCAGTAGACGGACGGAGGGGATGGGGAACGAGCAGTACTTC,CSRRTEGMGNEQYF,.,.,TRBV29-1,TRBJ2-7
TGTGCCAGCAGTCCCGGGACCGCAAATAATTCACCCCTCCACTTT,CASSPGTANNSPLHF,many,.,TRBV7-9,TRBJ1-6
TGTGCCAGTAGTATAAGTGTTGGGGAGCTGTTTTTT,CASSISVGELFF,once,.,TRBV19,TRBJ2-2
TGTGCCACCAGTGATCCGGTGACAGTGACGGATACGCAGTATTTT,CATSDPVTVTDTQYF,.,.,TRBV24-1,TRBJ2-3
TGCGCCAGCAGCTTGGCAGGACTAGCTCAAGAGACCCAGTACTTC,CASSLAGLAQETQYF,many,TRBD2,TRBV5-1,TRBJ2-5
TGTGCCAGCACCGCCGGGACTAGCGGGTTCGAGCAGTACTTC,CASTAGTSGFEQYF,few,TRBD2,TRBV13,TRBJ2-7
TGTGCCAGCAGCCAAGCCACCATGGGGAAACGGTTGGATGAAAAACTGTTTTTT,CASSQATMGKRLDEKLFF,.,.,TRBV25-1,TRBJ1-4
TGTGCCAGCAGTTACTCGACGGGGGCGGTGAACACTGAAGCTTTCTTT,CASSYSTGAVNTEAFF,.,.,TRBV6-5,TRBJ1-1
TGCAGTGCTAGGGGCAGGGGGCTTCTGCGGACCGCCAACCCACGTATACAAGAGACCCAGTACTTC,CSARGRGLLRTANPRIQETQYF,.,TRBD1,TRBV20-1,TRBJ2-5
TGTGCCAGCGTCCTAGCGGGAGGCGCCGGGGAGCTGTTTTTT,CASVLAGGAGELFF,.,TRBD2,TRBV12-3/TRBV12-4,TRBJ2-2
TGTGCCAGCAGCAAATCGGGGGACTCCTACGAGCAGTACTTC,CASSKSGDSYEQYF,few,.,TRBV5-6,TRBJ2-7